This entry describes one T cell receptor (beta chain). The data derive from a study of radiotherapy plus CTLA-4 blockade in lung cancer. V was pared by 3 bases and J by 6 bases, with 12 bases between. CDR1 and CDR2 from the germline V gene are SGHDT and YYEEEE. The CDR3 totals 14 residues. The protocol was immunoSEQ multiplex PCR, while the TCRdb copy is restricted to in-frame clones and leaves out a portion. The table includes about 76,000 clones, under 85% detected once. V and J are TRBV5-6 and TRBJ2-2; D might be TRBD2 (7 bases). The sequence was collected from a human donor with non-small cell lung cancer who had stable disease on radiotherapy plus ipilimumab. Sequencing was performed on peripheral blood, taken from a patient treated with radiotherapy plus ipilimumab. The CDR3, as DNA: TGTGCCAGCAGCTGGAGGGGGGGACCCGGGGAGCTGTTTTTT. Protein: CASSWRGGPGELFF. Combining the CDR3 with reference TRBV5-6 and TRBJ2-2 gives the whole variable domain DAGVTQSPTHLIKTRGQQVTLRCSPKSGHDTVSWYQQALGQGPQFIFQYYEEEERQRGNFPDRFSGHQFPNYSSELNVNALLLGDSALYLCASSWRGGPGELFFGEGSRLTVL.